The present T cell receptor (beta chain) was sequenced within a study of blood T cell repertoires in COVID-19. The repertoire was sequenced with immunoSEQ multiplex PCR; TCRdb's copy has only in-frame clones and lacks some. The profile covers about 75,000 clones, with 84% appearing a single time and 20% to 25% taken by the ten largest. Only a few counts were recorded for this clone. This CDR3 is 15 amino acids long. Germline V gene sequence: CDR1 SGHRS, CDR2 YFSETQ. V lost 3 bases and J 0 bases, leaving 12 bases between the germline ends. The sample was peripheral blood. This receptor was taken from a woman aged 45-59 years with acute or convalescent COVID-19. J is TRBJ1-1 and V is TRBV5-1; D is undetermined. The CDR3 nucleotides read TGCGCCAGCAGCTCCACCCTGGGCATGAACACTGAAGCTTTCTTT. This translates into CASSSTLGMNTEAFF.